What follows are 11 T cell receptor beta chains derived from one specimen sequenced in a study of human T cells and chemical hapten exposure. MiXCR was run by TCRdb on the RACE reads, yielding one entry per CDR3 protein. Here the sample spans fewer than 50,000 distinct CDR3 sequences, 3% to 4% being singletons. The time point was: patch test 1, 2 weeks after DPC sensitization. Treatment denoted: therapeutic diphenylcyclopropenone sensitization with weekly scalp DPC. The authors' total RNA extraction used unfractionated whole blood. Source: whole blood, taken in connection with sensitization to the hapten diphenylcyclopropenone (DPC). These receptors were collected from a man aged 45-60 years with alopecia areata. Some clones in this sample may be carry-over from other donors' samples.

This clonotype has ten or more counts. V usage is TRBV27 and J usage is TRBJ2-1, with D tentatively TRBD2 (5 bases). V lost 3 bases and J lost 2, with 11 bases in between. Germline-derived CDR1 and CDR2 are MNHEY and SMNVEV (reference sequence). The CDR3 is made up of 15 amino acids. The CDR3: CASSLQRPPYNEQFF. CDR3 coding DNA: TGTGCCAGCAGTTTGCAGCGGCCCCCCTACAATGAGCAGTTCTTC.

Turning to this clonotype: A much larger clone lies one base from this, so it may be a read error. This chain links TRBV20-1 with TRBJ2-3; D is uncertain. This CDR3 is built from 12 residues. CDR1 DFQATT and CDR2 SNEGSKA come from the germline V gene (reference sequence). The CDR3 loop reads CSARATEDAQYF. CDR3 nucleotides: TGCAGTGCTAGAGCTACGGAAGATGCGCAGTATTTT.

This clonotype was counted ten times or more. The CDR3 sequence: CSARKEWEQFF. The CDR3 DNA reads as TGCAGTGCTAGAAAGGAATGGGAGCAGTTCTTC. The J gene is TRBJ2-1, the V gene TRBV20-1; D unresolved. Trimming left V 2 bases short and J 10 bases short, with 9 bases between. The CDR3 extends over 11 amino acids. Germline V CDR1 and CDR2: DFQATT, SNEGSKA (reference sequence).

This clonotype was seen repeatedly, ten times or more. This chain links TRBV7-9 with TRBJ2-3; D perhaps matches TRBD1 (5 bases). V was pared by 0 bases and J by 4 bases, with 11 bases between. There are 15 residues in the CDR3. Germline V gene sequence: CDR1 SEHNR, CDR2 FQNEAQ (reference sequence). The CDR3 is CASSLATANSDTQYF. CDR3 in DNA: TGTGCCAGCAGCTTAGCGACAGCCAATTCAGATACGCAGTATTTT.

This clonotype was recorded many times. The V and J genes are TRBV29-1 and TRBJ2-7, with 7 bases identical to TRBD2. The CDR3 loop spans 12 amino acids. Germline CDR1 is SQVTM and CDR2 is ANQGSEA. The V segment lost 6 bases and the J segment 7 bases; nucleotides outside the gene matches: 9. The CDR3 nucleotides read TGCAGCGTCGGAGCGGGGCCCACGGAGCAGTACTTC. Its translation: CSVGAGPTEQYF.

This clonotype has ten or more counts. The chain combines TRBV7-2 with TRBJ1-1; D is unresolved. The CDR3 extends over 13 amino acids. Looked up from germline, CDR1 is SGHTA and CDR2 is FQGNSA. Trimming took off 6 bases at V and 1 base at J, with 9 bases between the two ends. CDR3 sequence reads: CASSLTENTEAFF. CDR3 bases: TGTGCCAGCAGTCTTACAGAGAACACTGAAGCTTTCTTT. The full variable domain, its missing parts supplied by reference TRBV7-2 and TRBJ1-1, is GAGVSQSPSNKVTEKGKDVELRCDPISGHTALYWYRQSLGQGLEFLIYFQGNSAPDKSGLPSDRFSAERTGGSVSTLTIQRTQQEDSAVYLCASSLTENTEAFFGQGTRLTVV.

This clonotype was seen a few times. This chain connects TRBV6-5 to TRBJ1-1; tentative D call: TRBD1 (5 bases). CDR1 and CDR2 (germline): MNHEY, SVGAGI. The CDR3 sequence is 14 residues long. The V end lost 2 bases, the J end lost 5 bases, and 12 bases lay between the germline ends. The CDR3 loop is CASSYRTRGTEAFF. CDR3 nucleotide sequence: TGTGCCAGCAGTTACCGCACCCGGGGGACTGAAGCTTTCTTT.

Turning to this clonotype: Sequence at one end of the junction differs from germline and may be a read error. V and J are TRBV29-1 and TRBJ1-1; D unresolved. Per germline, CDR1 SQVTM and CDR2 ANQGSEA. The CDR3 runs to 12 residues. Here the CDR3 DNA reads TGCAGAGTTTTAGTAGGGTATGATGAAGATTTATTT. This sequence encodes CRVLVGYDEDLF. Full variable domain (missing parts from reference TRBV29-1 and TRBJ1-1): SAVISQKPSRDICQRGTSLTIQCQVDSQVTMMFWYRQQPGQSLTLIATANQGSEATYESGFVIDKFPISRPNLTFSTLTVSNMSPEDSSIYLCRVLVGYDEDLFGQGTRLTVV.

This clonotype showed up many times. V and J are TRBV12-3 or TRBV12-4 and TRBJ2-7; 12 bases are a match to TRBD2. CDR3 length: 15 amino acids. V shed 3 bases, J shed 6 bases, and the junction held 6 bases outside the gene matches. CDR3 DNA: TGTGCCAGCAGTTTTGTGACTAGCGGGAGAGTCGAGCAGTACTTC. Translation: CASSFVTSGRVEQYF.

This clonotype has a count of ten or more. This chain connects TRBV19 to TRBJ2-6; D gene unclear. Germline V lookup: CDR1 LNHDA, CDR2 SQIVND (reference sequence). V gave up 5 bases and J gave up 0 bases, with 5 bases separating them. CDR3 length equals 14 residues. DNA for the CDR3: TGTGCCAGTAGTGATGGCTCTGGGGCCAACGTCCTGACTTTC. This encodes CASSDGSGANVLTF. Drawing the rest from reference TRBV19 and TRBJ2-6, the complete variable domain is DGGITQSPKYLFRKEGQNVTLSCEQNLNHDAMYWYRQDPGQGLRLIYYSQIVNDFQKGDIAEGYSVSREKKESFPLTVTSAQKNPTAFYLCASSDGSGANVLTFGAGSRLTVL.

In its sample, this clonotype is medium-sized. The chain employs TRBV3-1 and TRBJ2-3; D perhaps matches TRBD2 (5 bases). This CDR3 has 14 residues. Germline CDR1 LGHDT, CDR2 YNNKEL (reference sequence). V lost 4 bases and J lost 1, with 9 bases in between. The CDR3 spells CASSPRTGTDTQYF. In nucleotides, the CDR3 is TGTGCCAGCAGCCCTCGGACTGGCACAGATACGCAGTATTTT.